Below are 10 T cell receptor beta chains sequenced from a single sample in a study of neurological immune-mediated disorders. TCRdb re-analysed the 5' RACE reads in MiXCR, keeping a single row per CDR3 protein. The sample contains 100,000 or so distinct CDR3 sequences, around 3.3% of which appear only once. Sequencing input: PBMCs. Receptors were obtained from a woman aged 18-29 years with multiple sclerosis.

This clonotype was detected ten times or more. The chain links TRBV11-2 to TRBJ2-1; 8 bases agree with TRBD1. Per germline, CDR1 SGHAT and CDR2 FQNNGV. The V and J ends lost 1 base and 8 bases, in that order; junction bases with no gene match: 4. CDR3 length equals 14 residues. The CDR3 nucleotides are TGTGCCAGCAGCTTAGGGACAGGGTGGGATGAGCAGTTCTTC. It yields the protein CASSLGTGWDEQFF.

This clonotype was counted at least ten times. The CDR3 DNA reads as TGTGCCATCGCCGACAGCTCTGGAAACACCATATATTTT. Encoded protein: CAIADSSGNTIYF. This chain uses TRBV10-3 with TRBJ1-3; D is possibly TRBD1 (5 bases). This CDR3 spans 13 amino acids. CDR1 is ENHRY, CDR2 SYGVKD, per germline. Trimming took 8 bases from V and 0 from J, leaving 8 bases between them.

This clonotype occurred many times. This chain uses TRBV5-1 with TRBJ2-7; 13 bases fit TRBD2. Germline V lookup: CDR1 SGHRS, CDR2 YFSETQ. V was pared by 4 bases and J by 2 bases, with 3 bases of the junction left unmatched. The CDR3 has 15 amino acids. DNA of the CDR3: TGCGCCAGCAGCCTAGGGACTAGCGGGACCTACGAGCAGTACTTC. Translated: CASSLGTSGTYEQYF.

The J gene is TRBJ2-1, the V gene TRBV14; 13 bases match TRBD2. CDR1 and CDR2 (germline): SGHDN, FVKESK. J was trimmed by 5 bases and V by 3 bases; bases with no gene match: 7. The CDR3 totals 17 residues. This CDR3 reads CASSHLPGLAGNNEQFF. CDR3 bases: TGTGCCAGCAGCCACCTCCCGGGACTAGCGGGGAACAATGAGCAGTTCTTC.

This clonotype has at least ten counts. The CDR3 protein is CSASSQSYGYTF. In nucleotides, the CDR3 is TGCAGTGCTAGTAGTCAAAGCTATGGCTACACCTTC. The rearrangement links TRBV20-1 to TRBJ1-2; D is unresolved. The CDR3 is 12 amino acids. Germline assignment: CDR1 DFQATT and CDR2 SNEGSKA (reference sequence). Trimming pared 3 bases from V and 4 bases from J, leaving 9 bases between.

This clonotype was recorded many times. The rearrangement uses TRBV20-1 and TRBJ2-6, with 12 bases aligning to TRBD1. The CDR3 is 17 amino acids. Germline CDR1 is DFQATT and CDR2 is SNEGSKA (reference sequence). Trimming removed 6 bases from V and 0 bases from J; junction bases left unmatched: 6. The CDR3 nucleotides are TGCAGTGCCGCCGGGACAGGGGGCCCCTCTGGGGCCAACGTCCTGACTTTC. Protein sequence: CSAAGTGGPSGANVLTF.

At least ten counts were recorded for this clonotype. The chain employs TRBV7-6 and TRBJ2-3; TRBD1 matches 7 bases. The CDR3 is 14 residues long. V lost 5 bases to trimming and J lost 2 bases; unmatched junction nucleotides: 4. From germline, CDR1 is SGHVS and CDR2 FNYEAQ. CDR3 sequence: CASSAGTATDTQYF. CDR3 nucleotides: TGTGCCAGCAGCGCTGGGACAGCCACAGATACGCAGTATTTT. The full variable domain, completed using reference TRBV7-6 and TRBJ2-3, is GAGVSQSPRYKVTKRGQDVALRCDPISGHVSLYWYRQALGQGPEFLTYFNYEAQQDKSGLPNDRFSAERPEGSISTLTIQRTEQRDSAMYRCASSAGTATDTQYFGPGTRLTVL.

This clonotype was found many times. This chain connects TRBV19 to TRBJ2-2, with D possibly being TRBD1 (6 bases). Germline V lookup: CDR1 LNHDA, CDR2 SQIVND (reference sequence). V was pared by 2 bases and J by 6 bases, with 7 bases between. The CDR3 has 13 residues. The CDR3 DNA is TGTGCCAGTAGTATAAACAGGGCCGGGGAGCTGTTTTTT. Its protein is CASSINRAGELFF.

This clonotype showed up many times. The chain has TRBV6-5 and TRBJ2-5; TRBD1 matches at 9 bases. This CDR3 spans 13 amino acids. Per germline, CDR1 MNHEY and CDR2 SVGAGI. Trimming took 2 bases from V and 5 from J; bases not matched to a gene: 0. The CDR3 coding sequence is TGTGCCAGCAGTTACGGGACAGGGGAGACCCAGTACTTC. The encoded protein is CASSYGTGETQYF.

This clonotype was detected only a few times. This rearrangement joins TRBV12-3 or TRBV12-4 to TRBJ2-5; 12 bases match TRBD2. This CDR3 has 19 residues. V lost 3 bases to trimming and J lost 3 bases; unmatched junction nucleotides: 14. The CDR3 nucleotides are TGTGCCAGCAGTTTCTCTGGACTAGCGGGAAGGAGTACCAAAGAGACCCAGTACTTC. Protein product: CASSFSGLAGRSTKETQYF.